This T cell receptor (beta chain) was sequenced for a study of blood T cells in healthy people across ages. Together with a sample-barcoded 5' primer, a J-beta primer mix was included in a second PCR lasting about 6 to 11 cycles. Each of the cDNA molecules was tagged by a template-switch adaptor with 12 random nucleotides. TCRdb processed the 5' RACE reads anew with MiXCR; each CDR3 protein has one entry. The sample lists 600,000 to 1,000,000 distinct CDR3 sequences; approximately 25% were seen once. CDR1 DFQATT and CDR2 SNEGSKA come from the germline V gene (reference sequence). The junction had 6 bases not matched to a gene; V was cut back by 3 bases and J by 2 bases. The CDR3 consists of 15 residues. These sequences were also reported in another study, on T cells of mothers and their children.

This receptor was taken from a boy younger than 18 in good health. The rearrangement uses TRBV20-1 and TRBJ2-2; 7 nucleotides match TRBD2. The sample consisted of blood. The CDR3 loop reads CSASGEGDNTGELFF. CDR3 in DNA: TGCAGTGCTAGCGGGGAGGGCGATAACACCGGGGAGCTGTTTTTT.